These T cell receptor beta chains were read from a single sample in a study of molecular identifiers for immune sequencing clone quantification. TCRdb passed the PCR reads through MiXCR, listing each CDR3 protein once. This sample has 80,000 to 130,000 distinct CDR3 sequences, with 35% to 40% found just once. Sequencing was carried out using naive CD8+ T cells from blood, with Jurkat cell RNA spiked in. The source is a human donor in good health. Some libraries in this study had Jurkat cell RNA spiked in. Both conserved end residues are part of each CDR3. A D gene is named only where the DNA matches it firmly. Expanded clones get a size class; other rows say once, few or many, or leave the size out.

TRBJ2-7,few,TRBV6-1,-,TGTGCCAGCATCCCAGGTCGGACCACTTTATACGAGCAGTACTTC,CASIPGRTTLYEQYF
TRBJ2-7,-,TRBV27,TRBD1,TGTTCCAGCAGTCCAAGACAGGGCTACGAGCAGTACTTC,CSSSPRQGYEQYF
TRBJ1-1,many,TRBV7-8,-,TGTGCCAGCAGCCGGGCCGGGACCAAACCAGAAGCTTTCTTT,CASSRAGTKPEAFF
TRBJ2-3,many,TRBV23-1,-,TGCGCCAGCAGTCACCCCAAGACACAGGGGAGGGGTACGCAGTATTTT,CASSHPKTQGRGTQYF
TRBJ2-7,few,TRBV13,-,TGTGCCAGCAGCGCCCAGGGTGGCTACGAGCAGTACTTC,CASSAQGGYEQYF
TRBJ2-1,-,TRBV6-2/TRBV6-3,-,TGTGCCAGCAGTTACTCGGATTCAAGCTCCTACAATGAGCAGTTCTTC,CASSYSDSSSYNEQFF
TRBJ2-3,-,TRBV27,TRBD2,TGTGCCAGCAGTCCTATAGGACTAGCGGGAGAGGATACGCAGTATTTT,CASSPIGLAGEDTQYF
TRBJ2-3,many,TRBV27,-,TGTGCCAGCCGTGGAGATACGCAGTATTTT,CASRGDTQYF
TRBJ2-2,-,TRBV20-1,TRBD2,TGCAGTGCTCAAAAATCCAAGCGGGAGCCGGTTCCCGGGGAGCTGTTTTTT,CSAQKSKREPVPGELFF
TRBJ2-7,-,TRBV13,TRBD2,TGTGCCAGCAGCTTAGGCCCTAGCGGGACCTACGAGCAGTACTTC,CASSLGPSGTYEQYF
TRBJ2-7,-,TRBV27,-,TGTGCCAGCAGTCGAAGTTTTGCGCAGTACTTC,CASSRSFAQYF
TRBJ2-3,many,TRBV13,TRBD1,TGTGCCAGCACAATACCAGGGGGAAGGAAAGATACGCAGTATTTT,CASTIPGGRKDTQYF
TRBJ2-5,few,TRBV24-1,-,TGTGCCACCAGTGATTTGCCCGGAGACCAAGAGACCCAGTACTTC,CATSDLPGDQETQYF
TRBJ1-1,many,TRBV7-9,-,TGTGCCAGCGGGCGGGGGTCTACTGAAGCTTTCTTT,CASGRGSTEAFF
TRBJ2-2,-,TRBV27,-,TGTGCCAGCAGTCCTCTTTCGAACACCGGGGAGCTGTTTTTT,CASSPLSNTGELFF
TRBJ2-7,many,TRBV27,TRBD1,TGTGCCAGCAGTTTATCTGAGACAGGGTACTACGAGCAGTACTTC,CASSLSETGYYEQYF
TRBJ2-7,-,TRBV6-5,-,TGTGCCACCAAGCTGAACTACGAGCAGTACTTC,CATKLNYEQYF
TRBJ2-3,-,TRBV13,-,TGTGCCAGCAGCTTAAAAGGCGGAGAGCGCACAGATACGCAGTATTTT,CASSLKGGERTDTQYF
TRBJ1-1,many,TRBV27,TRBD1,TGTGCCAGCAGTCCCCGGGACAGGGGGCTGAACACTGAAGCTTTCTTT,CASSPRDRGLNTEAFF
TRBJ2-1,once,TRBV4-3,TRBD2,TGCGCCAGCAGCCAAGAAGAGACAGCGGGAGTCAATGAGCAGATCTTC,CASSQEETAGVNEQIF
TRBJ1-4,-,TRBV27,-,TGTGCCAGCAGTTTAATGGGGGGTGAAAAACTGTTATTT,CASSLMGGEKLLF
TRBJ1-5,few,TRBV11-2,TRBD1,TGTGCCAGCAGTACAGGGGGCCAGCCCCAGCATTTT,CASSTGGQPQHF
TRBJ2-3,many,TRBV15,-,TGTGCCACCAGCAGAGTGAGCGCAGATACGCAGTATTTT,CATSRVSADTQYF
TRBJ1-4,-,TRBV6-2/TRBV6-3,-,TGTGCCAGCAGTTATGAGGACTTCATACCAACTAATGAAAAACTGTTTTTT,CASSYEDFIPTNEKLFF
TRBJ2-1,-,TRBV12-5,TRBD2,TGTGCTAGTGGTTTCTCTATGACTAGCGGGTACAATGAGCAGTTCTTC,CASGFSMTSGYNEQFF
TRBJ2-3,few,TRBV20-1,-,TGCAGTGGACCCTCCCTCGGCTCATCGCCAGATACGCAGTATTTT,CSGPSLGSSPDTQYF
TRBJ2-1,few,TRBV12-5,-,TGTGCTAGTGGTTTTGGGATGCTCACCCCCTTCAATGAGCAGTTCTTC,CASGFGMLTPFNEQFF
TRBJ2-1,-,TRBV7-3,TRBD2,TGTGCCAGCAGCCCGGAAACGGCGGGAGGCCACCGAGGCAATGAGCAGTTCTTC,CASSPETAGGHRGNEQFF
TRBJ2-3,-,TRBV7-2,TRBD2,TGTGCCAGCAAGGGTTTGAGCGGGAGGAGCCCCACAGATACGCAGTATTTT,CASKGLSGRSPTDTQYF
TRBJ2-4,many,TRBV3-1,-,TGTGCCAGCAGCCAATCTGGGAGAGTAGCGAGATACTTC,CASSQSGRVARYF